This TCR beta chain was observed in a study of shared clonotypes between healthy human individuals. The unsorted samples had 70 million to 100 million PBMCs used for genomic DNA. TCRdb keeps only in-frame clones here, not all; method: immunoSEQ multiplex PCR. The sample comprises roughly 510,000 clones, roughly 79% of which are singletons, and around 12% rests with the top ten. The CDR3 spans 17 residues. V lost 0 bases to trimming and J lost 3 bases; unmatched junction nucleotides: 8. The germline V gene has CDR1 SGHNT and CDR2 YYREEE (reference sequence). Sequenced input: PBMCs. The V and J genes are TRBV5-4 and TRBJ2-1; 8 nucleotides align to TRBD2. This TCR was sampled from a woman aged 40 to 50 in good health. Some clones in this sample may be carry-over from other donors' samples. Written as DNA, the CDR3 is TGTGCCAGCAGCTTGGCCACCGGGACTAGAGTCTACAATGAGCAGTTCTTC. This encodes CASSLATGTRVYNEQFF.